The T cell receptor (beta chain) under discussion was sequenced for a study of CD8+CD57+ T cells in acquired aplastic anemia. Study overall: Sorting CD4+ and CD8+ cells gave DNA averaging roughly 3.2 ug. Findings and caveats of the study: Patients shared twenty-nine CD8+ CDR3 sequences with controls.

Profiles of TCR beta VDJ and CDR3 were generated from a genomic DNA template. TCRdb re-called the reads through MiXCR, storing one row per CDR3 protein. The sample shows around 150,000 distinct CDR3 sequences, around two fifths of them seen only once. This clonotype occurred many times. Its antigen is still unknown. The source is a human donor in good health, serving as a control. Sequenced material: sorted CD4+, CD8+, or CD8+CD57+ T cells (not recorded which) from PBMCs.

CDR3 DNA: TGTGCCACCAGCGGCCGGGGCCTAGCCTACGAGCAGTACTTC. As protein: CATSGRGLAYEQYF. V gene TRBV15 combines with J gene TRBJ2-7, with D perhaps given as TRBD1 or TRBD2 (5 bases each). Germline values: CDR1 LNHNV, CDR2 YYDKDF (reference sequence). The V gene lost 5 bases and the J gene lost 2 bases, with 13 bases spanning the gap. There are 14 residues in the CDR3.